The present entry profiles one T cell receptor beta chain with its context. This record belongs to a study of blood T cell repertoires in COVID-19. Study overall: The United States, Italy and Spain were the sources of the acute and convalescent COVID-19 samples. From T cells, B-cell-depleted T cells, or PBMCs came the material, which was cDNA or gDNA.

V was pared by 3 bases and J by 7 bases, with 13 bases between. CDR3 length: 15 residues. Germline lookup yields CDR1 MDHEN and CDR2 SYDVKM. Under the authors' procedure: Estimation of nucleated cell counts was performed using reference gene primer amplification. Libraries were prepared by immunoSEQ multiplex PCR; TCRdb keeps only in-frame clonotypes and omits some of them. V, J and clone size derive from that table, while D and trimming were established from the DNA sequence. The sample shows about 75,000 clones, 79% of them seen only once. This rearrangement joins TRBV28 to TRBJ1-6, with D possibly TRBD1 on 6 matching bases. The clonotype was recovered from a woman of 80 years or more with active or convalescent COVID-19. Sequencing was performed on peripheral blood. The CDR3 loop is CASSLAGQRNSPLHF. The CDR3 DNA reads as TGTGCCAGCAGTTTGGCCGGACAGCGGAATTCACCCCTCCACTTT.